Shown below are 14 T cell receptor beta chains from a single sample sequenced in a study of blood T cell repertoires in COVID-19. The method was immunoSEQ multiplex PCR; TCRdb's version includes in-frame clones alone and lacks a portion of them. Here the sample spans 220,000 or so clones, about 80% being singletons. Input material: PBMCs or T cells enriched from blood (not recorded which). Receptor source: a woman in her thirties or forties with acute COVID-19.

The V gene is TRBV30, the J gene TRBJ2-5; TRBD1 agrees at 7 bases. The CDR3 has 13 amino acids. CDR1 is GTSNPN, CDR2 SVGIG, per germline (reference sequence). After removal of 4 bases from V and 2 bases from J, the junction contained 4 bases not matched to a gene. In DNA form, the CDR3 reads TGTGCCTGGAAGGGACAGAAACAAGAGACCCAGTACTTC. Encoded protein: CAWKGQKQETQYF.

Here the CDR3 DNA reads TGTGCCAGTAGTACCTCAGCGGGTTCCTACAATGAGCAGTTCTTC. Its protein product is CASSTSAGSYNEQFF. The rearrangement uses TRBV19 and TRBJ2-1, with a possible D match to TRBD2 (6 bases). The CDR3 is 15 amino acids. Germline loops: CDR1 LNHDA, CDR2 SQIVND (reference sequence). Deletions cut 4 bases from V and 1 base from J, with 11 bases between.

The chain joins TRBV14 to TRBJ2-7; 7 bases fit TRBD1. Germline-derived CDR1 and CDR2 are SGHDN and FVKESK. CDR3 size: 15 residues. J gave up 5 bases and V 4 bases, and 11 bases lay outside the gene matches. CDR3 protein: CASSLADRVRDEQYF. As DNA, the CDR3 is TGTGCCAGCAGCCTTGCAGACAGGGTGAGGGACGAGCAGTACTTC.

The gene calls are TRBV23-1 and TRBJ1-3; 8 bases are a match to TRBD1. TRBV23-1 is annotated as an ORF whose role is uncertain. V was clipped by 7 bases and J by 2 bases; unmatched bases: 1. The length of the CDR3 is 13 residues. The CDR3 loop is CASTTGAGNTIYF. The DNA for the CDR3 is TGCGCCAGCACGACAGGGGCTGGAAACACCATATATTTT.

This clone was seen only a few times. The chain uses TRBV2 and TRBJ2-1; 7 bases align to TRBD2. CDR3 size: 14 residues. Germline V lookup: CDR1 SNHLY, CDR2 FYNNEI. V dropped 3 bases and J dropped 12; count of bases not matched to a gene: 11. The CDR3 nucleotides are TGTGCCAGCAGTGACCGGGCTAGCGGTGGTATGCAGTTCTTC. It yields the protein CASSDRASGGMQFF. Full variable domain (outside the CDR3, taken from reference TRBV2 and TRBJ2-1): EPEVTQTPSHQVTQMGQEVILRCVPISNHLYFYWYRQILGQKVEFLVSFYNNEISEKSEIFDDQFSVERPDGSNFTLKIRSTKLEDSAMYFCASSDRASGGMQFFGPGTRLTVL.

The chain carries TRBV9 and TRBJ2-7; TRBD2 matches 7 bases. Per germline, CDR1 SGDLS and CDR2 YYNGEE. With V trimmed by 2 bases and J by 5 bases, 4 bases remained unmatched. CDR3 size: 13 residues. In DNA, the CDR3 is TGTGCCAGCAGCGTTGCGGGAGACGACGAGCAGTACTTC. Its translation: CASSVAGDDEQYF.

The V and J genes are TRBV19 and TRBJ1-5; D is unclear. V lost 3 bases and J 6 bases, leaving 12 bases between the germline ends. CDR3 length: 14 amino acids. Germline CDR1 and CDR2: LNHDA and SQIVND (reference sequence). CDR3 amino acids: CASSMRQSGQPQHF. CDR3 bases: TGTGCCAGTAGTATGCGTCAGTCGGGTCAGCCCCAGCATTTT.

The rearrangement links TRBV5-1 to TRBJ1-5; D perhaps matches TRBD1 (5 bases). Germline V gives CDR1 SGHRS, CDR2 YFSETQ. Trimming took 0 bases from V and 3 from J, leaving 13 bases between them. The CDR3 is made up of 16 amino acids. The CDR3 sequence is CASSLGTGGDNQPQHF. DNA of the CDR3: TGCGCCAGCAGCTTGGGTACCGGGGGGGACAATCAGCCCCAGCATTTT.

This chain uses TRBV19 with TRBJ2-3; 9 bases map to TRBD1. CDR3 length: 15 residues. Losses at the gene ends were 7 bases for V and 3 bases for J; bases not matched to a gene: 8. Germline lookup yields CDR1 LNHDA and CDR2 SQIVND (reference sequence). CDR3 in amino acids: CASIPGQGMTDTQYF. The CDR3 coding sequence is TGTGCCAGTATCCCAGGACAGGGGATGACAGATACGCAGTATTTT.

The chain employs TRBV5-1 and TRBJ1-4, with a weak D call TRBD1 (5 bases). Germline V gives CDR1 SGHRS, CDR2 YFSETQ. V lost 5 bases and J 6 bases, leaving 11 bases between the germline ends. The CDR3 is 13 amino acids. In DNA form, the CDR3 reads TGCGCCAGCAGTGTAGGAGGGGATGAAAAACTGTTTTTT. Residues: CASSVGGDEKLFF.

This clone was seen a few times. The chain carries TRBV4-1 and TRBJ2-2; TRBD1 agrees at 7 bases. The CDR3 has 17 residues. CDR1 and CDR2 from the germline V gene are MGHRA and YSYEKL. J was trimmed by 2 bases and V by 5 bases; bases with no gene match: 11. CDR3: CASSFPAQGVNTGELFF. The CDR3 region has the DNA TGCGCCAGCAGCTTTCCTGCGCAGGGGGTTAACACCGGGGAGCTGTTTTTT.

CDR3 nucleotide sequence: TGTGCCAGCACCGCGGGACGGACAAATAATTCACCCCTCCACTTT. This codes for CASTAGRTNNSPLHF. The gene calls are TRBV13 and TRBJ1-6, with a tentative D call TRBD1 (5 bases). Germline CDR1 PRHDT, CDR2 FYEKMQ (reference sequence). The CDR3 loop spans 15 amino acids. Trimming shortened V by 7 bases and J by 5 bases, and 15 bases separated the two germline ends. The whole variable domain, filled in from reference TRBV13 and TRBJ1-6, reads AAGVIQSPRHLIKEKRETATLKCYPIPRHDTVYWYQQGPGQDPQFLISFYEKMQSDKGSIPDRFSAQQFSDYHSELNMSSLELGDSALYFCASTAGRTNNSPLHFGNGTRLTVT.

V is TRBV28 and J is TRBJ2-7; 9 bases map to TRBD1. Trimming removed 11 bases from V and 7 bases from J; junction bases left unmatched: 6. Germline V gene data show CDR1 as MDHEN and CDR2 as SYDVKM. The CDR3 length is 11 residues. CDR3 coding DNA: TGTGCCGTACAGGGGGCTGAAGAGCAGTACTTC. As protein: CAVQGAEEQYF.

The gene calls are TRBV18 and TRBJ1-1; TRBD1 is a possible D gene (6 bases). Per germline, CDR1 KGHSH and CDR2 LQKENI. V lost 0 bases, J lost 4 bases, and 15 bases lay in between. CDR3 size: 16 residues. The DNA for the CDR3 is TGTGCCAGCTCACCACCTCTGACAGGCCGCCCCACTGAAGCTTTCTTT. Protein: CASSPPLTGRPTEAFF.